The clone carrying this TCR beta chain has a handful of counts. Antigen specificity is unknown. The data were obtained in a study of T cells in Graves' hyperthyroidism and ophthalmopathy. Overall study findings and caveats: Most thyroid clonotypes expanded above 0.001 appeared in blood too.

CDR1 is SGHRS, CDR2 YFSETQ, per germline. V lost 4 bases and J lost 4; bases outside the gene matches: 7. The CDR3 spans 15 residues. It was RNA transcripts that yielded the amplified TCR beta CDR3 regions. In the first-round RT-PCR of the TCR CDR3, the HTBI primer set was used. Via MiXCR, TCRdb re-called the multiplex PCR reads, giving one row per CDR3 protein. In the table there are 490,000 or so distinct CDR3 sequences, around a fifth of which are singletons. The PBMCs were sourced from fresh peripheral blood (approximately 9.6 ml). V gene TRBV5-1 combines with J gene TRBJ2-2; the match to TRBD2 covers 7 bases. The sample was blood. The TCR originated in a woman aged 70 to 79 with Graves' ophthalmopathy. The CDR3 coding sequence is TGCGCCAGCAGCCCCACACTAGCGACCACCGGGGAGCTGTTTTTT. Translated: CASSPTLATTGELFF.